These T cell receptor beta chains were read from a single sample in a study of T cell responses to AZD1222 COVID-19 vaccine. TCRdb's table, derived via immunoSEQ multiplex PCR, lists solely in-frame clones and lacks some. The table records roughly 190,000 clones, approximately 90% of them present only once. The sequencing here drew on peripheral blood, taken 28 days after the second AZD1222 dose. The receptors were sampled from an adult who received the AZD1222 COVID-19 vaccine. Both conserved end residues are part of each CDR3. A D gene is named only where the DNA matches it firmly. Only part of the rows carry a size: once, few, many, or a class if the clone is expanded.

. | TRBJ1-1 | TRBV7-2 | . | TGTGCCAGCAGCTCCCCGGGTGTCCGCGCTTTCTTT | CASSSPGVRAFF
. | TRBJ2-2 | TRBV7-9 | . | TGTGCCAGCAGCTTAGACGGGGCCGGGGAGCTGTTTTTT | CASSLDGAGELFF
TRBD1 | TRBJ1-1 | TRBV4-3 | . | TGCGCCAGCAGCCAAACGACAGGGCAGAACACTGAAGCTTTCTTT | CASSQTTGQNTEAFF
. | TRBJ2-7 | TRBV12-3/TRBV12-4 | . | TGTGCCAGCAGTTTGGGGCAGGGGAACGAGCAGTACTTC | CASSLGQGNEQYF
. | TRBJ2-3 | TRBV7-3 | . | TGTGCCAGCAGCCCAACAGGAACCACAGATACGCAGTATTTT | CASSPTGTTDTQYF
TRBD1 | TRBJ2-1 | TRBV7-3 | . | TGTGCCAGCAGCTCTCAGGGACAGCCTTACAATGAGCAGTTCTTC | CASSSQGQPYNEQFF
TRBD2 | TRBJ2-5 | TRBV10-3 | . | TGTGCCATCGGGGGAGGGGAAGAGACCCAGTACTTC | CAIGGGEETQYF
TRBD1 | TRBJ1-6 | TRBV7-8 | . | TGTGCCAGCAGCTTGACAACAGGGGGCTCCTATAATTCACCCCTCCACTTT | CASSLTTGGSYNSPLHF
. | TRBJ2-1 | TRBV6-2/TRBV6-3 | . | TGTGCCAGCAGTTACCAAATGGGACTTGGACCGTACAATGAGCAGTTCTTC | CASSYQMGLGPYNEQFF
. | TRBJ2-1 | TRBV11-2 | . | TGTGCCAGCAGCGAACGAGGGCCGCGATACAATGAGCAGTTCTTC | CASSERGPRYNEQFF
TRBD2 | TRBJ2-3 | TRBV2 | . | TGTGCCACCTCCCGGACTAGCGAGACAGATACGCAGTATTTT | CATSRTSETDTQYF
. | TRBJ2-1 | TRBV10-3 | . | TGTGCCATCAGTGACAGGGTCGATGAGCAGTTCTTC | CAISDRVDEQFF
TRBD1 | TRBJ2-5 | TRBV30 | once | TGTGCCTGGGGGACAGGGGAGACCCAGTACTTC | CAWGTGETQYF
. | TRBJ1-2 | TRBV28 | . | TGTGCCAGCAGTTTTTTCGGACAGCAGAACTATGGCTACACCTTC | CASSFFGQQNYGYTF
. | TRBJ2-1 | TRBV10-1 | . | TGCGCCAGCAGTGGGGGACGAGGCAATGAGCAGTTCTTC | CASSGGRGNEQFF
. | TRBJ1-1 | TRBV24-1 | . | TGTGCCCCCCCCCGGGCAGCAGGGCAGAACACTGAAGCTTTCTTT | CAPPRAAGQNTEAFF
TRBD1 | TRBJ1-6 | TRBV27 | . | TGTGCCAGCAGTTTATCGGGACAGGGATTGACCTATAATTCACCCCTCCACTTT | CASSLSGQGLTYNSPLHF
TRBD1 | TRBJ1-4 | TRBV30 | . | TGTGCCTGGAGCCCGGACAGGGGTAGAGAAAAACTGTTTTTT | CAWSPDRGREKLFF
. | TRBJ1-1 | TRBV28 | . | TGTGCCAGCAGGGACCGGGGGACTGAAGCTTTCTTT | CASRDRGTEAFF